The rows below give T cell receptor beta chains drawn from one sample of a study of T cells in severe cutaneous drug reactions. TCRdb re-called the multiplex PCR reads; one entry per CDR3 protein, DNA not given. The sample data list more than 20,000 distinct CDR3 sequences. Sequenced: PBMCs. Receptors originate from a human donor with toxic epidermal necrolysis, a severe cutaneous drug reaction. The CDR3 runs from the conserved cysteine through the conserved F or W. The size of a clone is reported for some rows only, either as once, few or many, or as a class for expanded clones.

clone size	V gene	J gene	CDR3 protein
NA	TRBV5-4	TRBJ2-7	CASSLGPSGQNNEQYF
NA	TRBV19	TRBJ2-7	CASRTTGATYEQYF
NA	TRBV6-5	TRBJ2-7	CASSSSKSYSYEQYF
NA	TRBV11-2	TRBJ1-1	CASSSLQGNTEAFF
NA	TRBV4-1	TRBJ2-7	CASSQGGAGSYEQYF
NA	TRBV27	TRBJ1-6	CASSLFGRANSPLHF
NA	TRBV5-5	TRBJ2-3	CASRIRGAGDSADTQYF
NA	TRBV28	TRBJ1-1	CASSLPSDGLNTEAFF
NA	TRBV7-3	TRBJ2-5	CASSFLREETQYF
NA	TRBV7-2	TRBJ1-1	CASSLGGGNTEAFF
NA	TRBV10-3	TRBJ1-3	CAISETRDRNSGNTIYF
NA	TRBV10-3	TRBJ2-3	CATLPDRDPDTQYF
NA	TRBV3-1	TRBJ2-1	CASRHEDRRGEQFF
NA	TRBV7-9	TRBJ2-7	CASSFRAEATYEQYF
NA	TRBV19	TRBJ1-4	CASRIIGYEKLFF
NA	TRBV27	TRBJ2-2	CASSFGTGGYTGELFF
NA	TRBV5-4	TRBJ1-6	CASSSGSAGGNSPLHF
NA	TRBV7-2	TRBJ1-1	CASSLPRTPNTEAFF
NA	TRBV24-1	TRBJ2-7	CATSDFQLAGYEQYF
NA	TRBV12-3/TRBV12-4	TRBJ2-7	CASSSGRGLAAYEQYF
NA	TRBV4-3	TRBJ2-1	CASSQDRWTLNEQFF
medium-sized	TRBV9	TRBJ1-3	CASSVDGTLGNTIYF
NA	TRBV6-6	TRBJ1-6	CASSYEAGVVSPLHF
NA	TRBV20-1	TRBJ2-3	CSARDSAGTRALGTQYF
NA	TRBV29-1	TRBJ2-1	CSAEDRNLREQFF
NA	TRBV27	TRBJ2-1	CASSLALAGPNEQFF
NA	TRBV6-2/TRBV6-3	TRBJ1-5	CASSYMGARGPQHF
NA	TRBV4-3	TRBJ2-7	CASSQGGTFSYEQYF
NA	TRBV29-1	TRBJ1-2	CSVDLSGNYGYTF